A single sample is the source of the 7 T cell receptor beta chains below, sequenced in a study of cytomegalovirus exposure and HLA in healthy donors. PCR amplification relied on 60 Vbeta primers (plus 13 Jbeta primers). Measured with immunoSEQ multiplex PCR; TCRdb has only the in-frame clones, and not every one. The sample holds fewer than 85,000 clones; around 78% are singletons and the top ten take about 3.5%. Specimen: PBMCs. The receptors were gathered from a man in his forties in good health and CMV-seronegative.

This clone occurred once. An end of the junction differs from the germline gene, which may be a read error. This rearrangement joins TRBV7-7 to TRBJ2-5; a weak D match, TRBD1 (5 bases). The CDR3 loop spans 14 amino acids. Germline lookup yields CDR1 SSHAT and CDR2 FNYEAQ (reference sequence). DNA for the CDR3: TGTGCTAGCAGCTCCGGGCCAGGGCAAGAGACCCAGTACTTC. As protein: CASSSGPGQETQYF. The complete variable domain, with remaining parts taken from reference TRBV7-7 and TRBJ2-5, reads GAGVSQSPRYKVTKRGQDVTLRCDPISSHATLYWYQQALGQGPEFLTYFNYEAQPDKSGLPSDRFSAERPEGSISTLTIQRTEQRDSAMYRCASSSGPGQETQYFGPGTRLLVL.

This clone was seen more than once but under ten times. This chain links TRBV6-4 with TRBJ1-1; 7 nucleotides agree with TRBD1. J lost 0 bases, V lost 6 bases, and 7 bases had no gene match. Germline values: CDR1 MRHNA, CDR2 SNTAGT. The CDR3 is made up of 15 amino acids. CDR3 sequence reads: CASSPRGGMNTEAFF. DNA of the CDR3: TGTGCCAGCAGCCCGCGAGGGGGCATGAACACTGAAGCTTTCTTT.

The chain couples TRBV6-5 to TRBJ2-7; 7 bases are a match to TRBD2. Germline assignment: CDR1 MNHEY and CDR2 SVGAGI. The CDR3 extends over 15 amino acids. V shed 6 bases and J 4 bases; nucleotides not matched to a gene: 12. Here the CDR3 reads CASSFSGSFLYEQYF. CDR3 coding DNA: TGTGCCAGCAGCTTTAGCGGGTCCTTCCTTTACGAGCAGTACTTC.

The V gene is TRBV29-1, the J gene TRBJ1-2; the D is unclear. The germline V and J ends were trimmed by 7 bases and 10 bases, with 16 bases remaining between them. The V gene's germline CDR1 is SQVTM and CDR2 ANQGSEA. The CDR3 totals 11 residues. The CDR3 spells CSATAWADYTF. In DNA form, the CDR3 reads TGCAGCGCAACAGCTTGGGCTGACTACACCTTC.

The chain carries TRBV6-5 and TRBJ2-7; weak D call: TRBD1 (5 bases). CDR1 and CDR2 from the germline V gene are MNHEY and SVGAGI. CDR3 size: 16 residues. Trimming left V 0 bases short and J 2 bases short, with 14 bases between. The CDR3, as DNA: TGTGCCAGCAGTTACTCTATCGGACACCTCCCCTACGAGCAGTACTTC. It is translated as CASSYSIGHLPYEQYF.

The chain carries TRBV15 and TRBJ1-1; weak D call: TRBD1 (5 bases). V lost 0 bases and J lost 6, with 14 bases in between. CDR3 length: 15 residues. Per germline, CDR1 LNHNV and CDR2 YYDKDF (reference sequence). CDR3 nucleotide sequence: TGTGCCACCAGCAGAGATTCGTGGCAGGGATCTGAAGCTTTCTTT. Translating gives CATSRDSWQGSEAFF.

The V call is TRBV9, the J call TRBJ2-7; 8 bases line up with TRBD1. Per germline, CDR1 SGDLS and CDR2 YYNGEE. The CDR3 covers 15 residues. V trimming: 3 bases; J trimming: 3 bases; junction bases outside the gene matches: 8. As DNA, the CDR3 is TGTGCCAGCAGCGCCGGACAGGGTGGGGACTACGAGCAGTACTTC. It is translated as CASSAGQGGDYEQYF.